This T cell receptor (beta chain) was recorded in a study of cytomegalovirus exposure and HLA in healthy donors. Nominally healthy donors provided the samples, though records likely missed some immune exposures. Worth noting for this clone: Its target is unknown.

Study-wide findings and caveats: Later on, analysis showed that most CMV-associated TCR beta chains appeared to be HLA-restricted.

The germline gives CDR1 MDHEN, CDR2 SYDVKM. With 5 bases clipped from V and 0 bases from J, the junction kept 7 bases outside the gene matches. The CDR3 loop spans 17 amino acids. Primers included in the PCR were 60 Vbeta and 13 Jbeta primers. Repertoires were generated with immunoSEQ multiplex PCR, while TCRdb's copy carries only in-frame clones and drops some. This sample has about 200,000 clones; roughly 80% occur once, and the top ten carry approximately 0.4%. This sequence joins TRBV28 and TRBJ2-4, with 10 bases fitting TRBD1. The sequencing sample was made of PBMCs. This receptor was identified in a male donor in good health and CMV-seropositive. CDR3: CASSGAGQGIAKNIQYF. For the CDR3, the DNA is TGTGCCAGCAGTGGGGCGGGACAGGGGATAGCCAAAAACATTCAGTACTTC.